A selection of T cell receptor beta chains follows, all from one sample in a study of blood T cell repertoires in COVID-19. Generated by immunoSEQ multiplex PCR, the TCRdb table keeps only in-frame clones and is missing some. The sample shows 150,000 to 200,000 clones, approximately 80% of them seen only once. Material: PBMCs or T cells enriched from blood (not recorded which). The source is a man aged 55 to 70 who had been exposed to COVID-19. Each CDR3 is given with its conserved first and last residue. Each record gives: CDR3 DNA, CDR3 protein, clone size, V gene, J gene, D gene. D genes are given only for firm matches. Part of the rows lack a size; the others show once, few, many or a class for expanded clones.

cdr3_nt: TGTGCCAGCAGCGTAGTTAGCGGGAGGGCCTACACCGGGGAGCTGTTTTTT; cdr3_aa: CASSVVSGRAYTGELFF; clone_size: once; v_call: TRBV9; j_call: TRBJ2-2; d_call: TRBD2
cdr3_nt: TGTGCCAGCAGTTTAGGAGCAGGGACAGGGTACTATGGCTACACCTTC; cdr3_aa: CASSLGAGTGYYGYTF; clone_size: .; v_call: TRBV28; j_call: TRBJ1-2; d_call: TRBD1
cdr3_nt: TGCGCCAGCAGCTTGGACAGGGGAGACACTGAAGCTTTCTTT; cdr3_aa: CASSLDRGDTEAFF; clone_size: .; v_call: TRBV5-1; j_call: TRBJ1-1; d_call: TRBD1
cdr3_nt: TGTGCCAGCAGTTACTCTGGCGGACTAGTGGTGTATGAGCAGTTCTTC; cdr3_aa: CASSYSGGLVVYEQFF; clone_size: .; v_call: TRBV6-6; j_call: TRBJ2-1; d_call: TRBD2
cdr3_nt: TGTGCCAGCAGACTGGGACAGGTGGTTTCCGAGCAGTACTTC; cdr3_aa: CASRLGQVVSEQYF; clone_size: .; v_call: TRBV27; j_call: TRBJ2-7; d_call: TRBD1
cdr3_nt: TGTGCCAGCAGCGTGAACAATCGAACACCCTATGGCTACACCTTC; cdr3_aa: CASSVNNRTPYGYTF; clone_size: .; v_call: TRBV27; j_call: TRBJ1-2; d_call: .
cdr3_nt: TGTGCCACCAGTGATTCTGCCGGGACAGCACGCTCCTCAGGTCAGTTCTTC; cdr3_aa: CATSDSAGTARSSGQFF; clone_size: .; v_call: TRBV24-1; j_call: TRBJ2-1; d_call: TRBD1
cdr3_nt: TGTGCCAGCAGTTTAGGGCAGGGGGGGAACACTGAAGCTTTCTTT; cdr3_aa: CASSLGQGGNTEAFF; clone_size: .; v_call: TRBV27; j_call: TRBJ1-1; d_call: TRBD1
cdr3_nt: TGTGCCAGCAGTCCCTGGACAGGGAGCAATCAGCCCCAGCATTTT; cdr3_aa: CASSPWTGSNQPQHF; clone_size: .; v_call: TRBV27; j_call: TRBJ1-5; d_call: TRBD1
cdr3_nt: TGTGCCAGCAGCGTGGGGCAGAGAAACTCCTACGAGCAGTACTTC; cdr3_aa: CASSVGQRNSYEQYF; clone_size: .; v_call: TRBV6-5; j_call: TRBJ2-7; d_call: .
cdr3_nt: TGTGCCAGCAGCTTGTCTGCAGGGTCTCAAGAGACCCAGTACTTC; cdr3_aa: CASSLSAGSQETQYF; clone_size: .; v_call: TRBV5-6; j_call: TRBJ2-5; d_call: .
cdr3_nt: TGTGCCAGCAGTGAAGAAGCGGGAGGGCCAGATACGCAGTATTTT; cdr3_aa: CASSEEAGGPDTQYF; clone_size: .; v_call: TRBV6-1; j_call: TRBJ2-3; d_call: TRBD2
cdr3_nt: TGTGCCAGCAGTGATGGGACAGGGGGCGGCTATAATTCACCCCTCCACTTT; cdr3_aa: CASSDGTGGGYNSPLHF; clone_size: .; v_call: TRBV6-1; j_call: TRBJ1-6; d_call: TRBD1
cdr3_nt: TGTGCCAGCAGCCCCATGGCGGGAGGTGGTGAGACCCAGTACTTC; cdr3_aa: CASSPMAGGGETQYF; clone_size: .; v_call: TRBV7-3; j_call: TRBJ2-5; d_call: TRBD2
cdr3_nt: TGCAGCGTTGAAGCTAGGGGTATGGCTTTCTTT; cdr3_aa: CSVEARGMAFF; clone_size: .; v_call: TRBV29-1; j_call: TRBJ1-1; d_call: .
cdr3_nt: TGTGCCAGCAGCTCCTTAGCCCACCGGAACACCGGGGAGCTGTTTTTT; cdr3_aa: CASSSLAHRNTGELFF; clone_size: .; v_call: TRBV7-8; j_call: TRBJ2-2; d_call: .
cdr3_nt: TGTGCCAGCAGTCCTGTGGCGGGAAGGCAGTACTTC; cdr3_aa: CASSPVAGRQYF; clone_size: many; v_call: TRBV11-2; j_call: TRBJ2-7; d_call: .
cdr3_nt: TGTGCCAGCAGCGGGGAGTTCACTAGCGGGAGGCCGAAGTTCTTC; cdr3_aa: CASSGEFTSGRPKFF; clone_size: .; v_call: TRBV9; j_call: TRBJ2-1; d_call: TRBD2
cdr3_nt: TGCGCCAGCAGCAGGGTAGGCATAGGGGAGGGCTCTGGGGCCAACGTCCTGACTTTC; cdr3_aa: CASSRVGIGEGSGANVLTF; clone_size: .; v_call: TRBV5-1; j_call: TRBJ2-6; d_call: TRBD2
cdr3_nt: TGTGCCAGCAGTTACGTCGCAGAAACCTATGGCTACACCTTC; cdr3_aa: CASSYVAETYGYTF; clone_size: .; v_call: TRBV6-5; j_call: TRBJ1-2; d_call: .
cdr3_nt: TGTGCCAGCAGTTCTGCCGCCAGGCCACCACTCTACGAGCAGTACTTC; cdr3_aa: CASSSAARPPLYEQYF; clone_size: .; v_call: TRBV6-6; j_call: TRBJ2-7; d_call: .
cdr3_nt: TGTGCCAGCAGTCGGGACAGTCAAGAGACCCAGTACTTC; cdr3_aa: CASSRDSQETQYF; clone_size: .; v_call: TRBV28; j_call: TRBJ2-5; d_call: TRBD1